Listed below are T cell receptor beta chains from one sample, sequenced in a study of PD-1 and CTLA-4 blockade in melanoma. The data were produced by immunoSEQ multiplex PCR, yet TCRdb's version contains in-frame clones alone and is incomplete. The table lists about 32,000 clones, about nine tenths of them singletons. The specimen was CD8+ T cells from peripheral blood, collected from a patient given anti-PD-1 treatment. The receptors were gathered from a human donor with melanoma. Each CDR3 is given without its conserved first and last residue. Each record gives: CDR3 protein, V gene, J gene.

ASSSGESGGWRTDTQY	TRBV7-9	TRBJ2-3
ASSRTEETQY	TRBV12-3/TRBV12-4	TRBJ2-5
SVEDALGAGGPYNEQF	TRBV29-1	TRBJ2-1
AISVSGAEAF	TRBV10-3	TRBJ1-1
ASSLTGFGANVLT	TRBV5-1	TRBJ2-6
ASSEGAGYSPLH	TRBV6-1	TRBJ1-6
ASSQTWTSGSSYNEQF	TRBV3-1/TRBV3-2	TRBJ2-1
ASSQATGRGEKLF	TRBV4-3	TRBJ1-4
ASSRTPFEQY	TRBV28	TRBJ2-7
AWSDLPRTVEAF	TRBV30	TRBJ1-1
ASSDPTGVSGELF	TRBV2	TRBJ2-2
ASSSPSGLDTDTQY	TRBV7-9	TRBJ2-3
ASSFRSESTDTQY	TRBV9	TRBJ2-3
ASIQLPTDTQY	TRBV6-6	TRBJ2-3
ASQWATGESLSYNSPLH	TRBV27	TRBJ1-6
ASSLPGQGPYNEQF	TRBV28	TRBJ2-1
ASSSGPHVEQY	TRBV6-5	TRBJ2-7
ASSAGTGPIYEQY	TRBV28	TRBJ2-7
ASSVDGDGNTIY	TRBV9	TRBJ1-3
ASRSTGPNTEAF	TRBV6-5	TRBJ1-1
SVEGQEYEQY	TRBV29-1	TRBJ2-7
ASSFGTSHNEKLF	TRBV27	TRBJ1-4
ASSYTSSGPSYEQY	TRBV6-2/TRBV6-3	TRBJ2-7
ASSLTGGNTEAF	TRBV5-5	TRBJ1-1
SVDNGYTKAF	TRBV29-1	TRBJ1-1
ASSWAGIWPQH	TRBV12-3/TRBV12-4	TRBJ1-5
ASSPRSLALSYNEQF	TRBV7-3	TRBJ2-1
ASSLYPGSYNEQF	TRBV5-1	TRBJ2-1
ASSSGDRVSDTQY	TRBV28	TRBJ2-3
ASSQGVITDTQY	TRBV4-3	TRBJ2-3
ASSFEGAGQY	TRBV6-2/TRBV6-3	TRBJ2-7
ASSRQHNQPQH	TRBV28	TRBJ1-5
ASSPSLGNEQF	TRBV18	TRBJ2-1
ASSSRQGAQGTEAF	TRBV18	TRBJ1-1
ASTDSYQETQY	TRBV19	TRBJ2-5
ASSLGRSNQPQH	TRBV11-2	TRBJ1-5
ASSVRTGGATNEKLF	TRBV9	TRBJ1-4
ASSPGQGAVYRQY	TRBV28	TRBJ2-7
ASSVGGSTYEQY	TRBV9	TRBJ2-7
ASSEQTGTYGYT	TRBV25-1	TRBJ1-2
ASSYSDGGLPGELF	TRBV6-2/TRBV6-3	TRBJ2-2
ASSLTGTGEETQY	TRBV13	TRBJ2-5
ASSLGQGAYYGYT	TRBV5-6	TRBJ1-2
ASSPGTAYTEAF	TRBV2	TRBJ1-1
SVLLFLTGGYTEAF	TRBV29-1	TRBJ1-1
ASSPRGRPDTQY	TRBV2	TRBJ2-3